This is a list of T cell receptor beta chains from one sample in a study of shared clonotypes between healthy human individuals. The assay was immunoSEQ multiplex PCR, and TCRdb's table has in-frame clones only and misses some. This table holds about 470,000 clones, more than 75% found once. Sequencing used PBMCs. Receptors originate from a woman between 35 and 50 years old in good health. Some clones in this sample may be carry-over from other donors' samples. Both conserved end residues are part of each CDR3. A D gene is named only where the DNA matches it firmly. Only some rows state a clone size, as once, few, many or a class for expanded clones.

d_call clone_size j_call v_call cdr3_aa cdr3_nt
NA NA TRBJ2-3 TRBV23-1 CASSPEAGSDTQYF TGCGCCAGCAGCCCTGAGGCGGGGTCAGATACGCAGTATTTT
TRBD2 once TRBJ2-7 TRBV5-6 CASSPGAGPVYEQYF TGTGCCAGCAGCCCCGGAGCGGGACCGGTCTACGAGCAGTACTTC
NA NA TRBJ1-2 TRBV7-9 CASSWGPTNYGYTF TGTGCCAGCAGCTGGGGACCAACTAACTATGGCTACACCTTC
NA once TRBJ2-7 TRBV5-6 CASSWRDGTYEQYF TGTGCCAGCAGCTGGCGGGACGGCACCTACGAGCAGTACTTC
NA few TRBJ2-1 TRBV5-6 CASSFRDSSYNEQFF TGTGCCAGCAGCTTCCGGGACTCCTCCTACAATGAGCAGTTCTTC
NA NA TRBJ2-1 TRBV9 CASSVGGGHPYNEQFF TGTGCCAGCAGCGTAGGAGGGGGACATCCTTACAATGAGCAGTTCTTC
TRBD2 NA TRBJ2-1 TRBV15 CATSRPGLAPFYNEQFF TGTGCCACCAGCAGGCCGGGACTAGCCCCTTTCTACAATGAGCAGTTCTTC
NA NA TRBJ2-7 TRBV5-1 CASSQGSSYEQYF TGCGCCAGCAGCCAGGGGTCTAGTTACGAGCAGTACTTC
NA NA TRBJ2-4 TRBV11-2 CASSLEEVYIQYF TGTGCCAGCAGCTTAGAGGAAGTGTACATTCAGTACTTC
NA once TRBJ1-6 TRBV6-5 CASSYSGGNSPLHF TGTGCCAGCAGTTACTCGGGGGGCAATTCACCCCTCCACTTT
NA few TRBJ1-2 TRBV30 CAWSPGYGYTF TGTGCCTGGAGTCCGGGGTATGGCTACACCTTC
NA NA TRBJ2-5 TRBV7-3 CASSKGVQETQYF TGTGCCAGCAGTAAAGGGGTGCAAGAGACCCAGTACTTC
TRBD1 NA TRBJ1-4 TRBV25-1 CASSSRTGGEKLFF TGTGCCAGCAGTTCTCGGACAGGAGGGGAAAAACTGTTTTTT
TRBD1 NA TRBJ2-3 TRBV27 CATPGQGSRGTDTQYF TGTGCCACCCCCGGACAGGGTTCGCGGGGCACAGATACGCAGTATTTT
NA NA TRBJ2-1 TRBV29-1 CSVRVGGDNEQFF TGCAGCGTTAGGGTTGGGGGCGACAATGAGCAGTTCTTC
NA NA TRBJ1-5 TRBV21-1 CASSKWAPGGNRSNQPQHF TGTGCCAGCAGCAAATGGGCTCCGGGAGGGAATAGGAGCAATCAGCCCCAGCATTTT
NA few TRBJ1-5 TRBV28 CASSLSLPQHF TGTGCCAGCAGTTTGTCCCTTCCCCAGCATTTT
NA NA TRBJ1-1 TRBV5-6 CASSLTSGYTEAFF TGTGCCAGCAGCTTGACCTCGGGGTACACTGAAGCTTTCTTT
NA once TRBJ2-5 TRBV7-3 CASSSQGGIETQYF TGTGCCAGCAGCTCCCAAGGCGGGATCGAGACCCAGTACTTC
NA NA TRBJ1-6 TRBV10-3 CAISEWSSGARNSPLHF TGTGCCATCAGTGAGTGGTCCTCGGGGGCGCGGAATTCACCCCTCCACTTT
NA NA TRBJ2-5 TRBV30 CACNLGPQETQYF TGTGCCTGCAATTTGGGACCGCAAGAGACCCAGTACTTC
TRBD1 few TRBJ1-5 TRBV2 CASSGDRAVNQPQHF TGTGCCAGCAGCGGGGACAGGGCAGTCAATCAGCCCCAGCATTTT
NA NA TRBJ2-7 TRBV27 CASRTYTGLSYEQYF TGTGCCAGCCGTACCTACACCGGGTTATCCTACGAGCAGTACTTC
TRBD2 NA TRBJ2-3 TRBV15 CATSEPDGTNYSDTQYF TGTGCCACCAGCGAACCCGACGGGACTAACTACTCAGATACGCAGTATTTT
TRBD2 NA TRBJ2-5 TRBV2 CASSYSGSQETQYF TGTGCCAGCAGCTATAGCGGGAGCCAAGAGACCCAGTACTTC
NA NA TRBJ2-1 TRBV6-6 CASTPWRGSSNEQFF TGTGCCAGCACCCCCTGGAGGGGTTCAAGCAATGAGCAGTTCTTC
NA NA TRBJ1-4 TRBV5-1 CASSLGGAGGTNEKLFF TGCGCCAGCAGCTTGGGTGGGGCCGGAGGAACTAATGAAAAACTGTTTTTT
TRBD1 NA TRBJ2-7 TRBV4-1 CASSSPGTGSYEQYF TGCGCCAGCAGCTCGCCCGGGACAGGCAGCTACGAGCAGTACTTC
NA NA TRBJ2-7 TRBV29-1 CSAELRGPPYEQYF TGCAGCGCCGAACTTAGGGGCCCGCCCTACGAGCAGTACTTC
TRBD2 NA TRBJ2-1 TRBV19 CASCSGTENNEQFF TGTGCCAGCTGCAGCGGGACCGAGAACAATGAGCAGTTCTTC
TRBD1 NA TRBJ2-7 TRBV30 CAATPRRGSYEQYF TGTGCCGCCACCCCCCGCAGGGGGTCCTACGAGCAGTACTTC
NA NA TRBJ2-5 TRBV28 CASKPRGLQETQYF TGTGCCAGCAAACCTCGGGGCCTCCAAGAGACCCAGTACTTC
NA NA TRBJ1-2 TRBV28 CASSLNYGYTF TGTGCCAGCAGTTTAAACTATGGCTACACCTTC
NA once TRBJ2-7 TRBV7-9 CASSLQAYEQYF TGTGCCAGCAGCCTTCAAGCCTACGAGCAGTACTTC
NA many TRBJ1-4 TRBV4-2 CASSHTLLGAPEKLFF TGTGCCAGCAGCCATACCCTCCTGGGAGCCCCTGAAAAACTGTTTTTT
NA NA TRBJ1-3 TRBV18 CASQPTTGNTIYF TGTGCCAGCCAGCCTACCACTGGAAACACCATATATTTT
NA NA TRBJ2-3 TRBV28 CASRRRRTSSTDTQYF TGTGCCAGCAGACGCCGCCGGACCTCTAGCACAGATACGCAGTATTTT
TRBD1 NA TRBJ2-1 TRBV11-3 CASSLGTGGNEQFF TGTGCCAGCAGCTTAGGGACAGGGGGCAATGAGCAGTTCTTC
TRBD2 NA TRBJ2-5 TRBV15 CATRVGGTIQETQYF TGTGCCACCAGGGTCGGAGGGACTATCCAAGAGACCCAGTACTTC
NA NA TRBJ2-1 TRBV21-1 CASTRSERKPGRPHNEQFF TGTGCCAGCACGCGATCGGAACGAAAACCGGGACGGCCTCACAATGAGCAGTTCTTC
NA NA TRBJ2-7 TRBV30 CAWSGGWYEQYF TGTGCCTGGAGTGGAGGTTGGTACGAGCAGTACTTC
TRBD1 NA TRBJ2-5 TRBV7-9 CASSVGQGAGETQYF TGTGCCAGCAGCGTAGGACAGGGGGCCGGGGAGACCCAGTACTTC
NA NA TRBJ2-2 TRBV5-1 CASSPTTPTPGFTGELFF TGCGCCAGCAGCCCCACGACACCCACCCCAGGGTTCACCGGGGAGCTGTTTTTT
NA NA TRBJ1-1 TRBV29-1 CSVRENTEAFF TGCAGCGTCCGAGAGAACACTGAAGCTTTCTTT
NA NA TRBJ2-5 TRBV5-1 CASSPSGAGVTQYF TGCGCCAGCAGCCCCTCCGGGGCGGGTGTTACCCAGTACTTC
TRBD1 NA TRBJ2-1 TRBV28 CASSFAGGEIIYNEQFF TGTGCCAGCAGTTTCGCAGGGGGAGAAATTATCTACAATGAGCAGTTCTTC
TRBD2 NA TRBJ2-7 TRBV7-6 CASSLAGRGDDEQYF TGTGCCAGCAGCTTAGCTGGGCGGGGGGACGACGAGCAGTACTTC
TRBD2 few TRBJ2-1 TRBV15 CATSRRLGLANNEQFF TGTGCCACCAGCAGAAGACTGGGACTAGCGAACAATGAGCAGTTCTTC
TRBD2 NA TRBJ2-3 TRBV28 CASRPGGGLGTDTQYF TGTGCCAGCAGGCCCGGGGGGGGCCTAGGCACAGATACGCAGTATTTT
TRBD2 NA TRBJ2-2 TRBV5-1 CASSAQPPTSGRAFTGELFF TGCGCCAGCAGCGCACAACCTCCTACTAGCGGGAGGGCCTTCACCGGGGAGCTGTTTTTT
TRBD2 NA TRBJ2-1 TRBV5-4 CASSTRLAGVSYNEQFF TGTGCCAGCAGCACAAGACTAGCGGGAGTCTCCTACAATGAGCAGTTCTTC
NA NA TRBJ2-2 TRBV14 CASSLPRRRDRTGELFF TGTGCCAGCAGCTTACCCCGGAGACGGGATCGAACCGGGGAGCTGTTTTTT
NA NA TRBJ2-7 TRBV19 CASSITDSSYEQYF TGTGCCAGTAGTATAACAGACAGCTCCTACGAGCAGTACTTC
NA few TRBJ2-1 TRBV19 CASSIRVENNEQFF TGTGCCAGTAGTATCAGGGTGGAGAACAATGAGCAGTTCTTC
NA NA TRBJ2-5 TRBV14 CASSQFPGQGIGTQYF TGTGCCAGCAGCCAATTCCCAGGACAAGGTATTGGGACCCAGTACTTC